This TCR beta chain was found in a study of PD-1 blockade in mismatch repair-deficient tumors. Study information: Patients had more than ten mismatch repair-deficient cancer types, all previously treated and progressing.

The TCR-sequenced patients were a few responders to pembrolizumab. Looked up from germline, CDR1 is MNHEY and CDR2 is SMNVEV (reference sequence). The CDR3 runs 16 residues. The trim removed 4 bases at V and 7 bases at J, leaving 12 bases unmatched. Sequencing was performed with immunoSEQ multiplex PCR; in TCRdb, only in-frame clones are kept and a portion is missing. The sample records just under 80,000 clones, about four fifths being singletons. Sequenced material: peripheral blood, taken 44 weeks after starting pembrolizumab. This sequence joins TRBV27 and TRBJ2-2, with 7 bases lining up with TRBD2. This TCR derives from an adult with mismatch repair-deficient cancer. The CDR3 here is CASSSSLAPRGGELFF. In DNA form, the CDR3 reads TGTGCCAGCAGTTCCTCACTAGCGCCGAGGGGCGGGGAGCTGTTTTTT.